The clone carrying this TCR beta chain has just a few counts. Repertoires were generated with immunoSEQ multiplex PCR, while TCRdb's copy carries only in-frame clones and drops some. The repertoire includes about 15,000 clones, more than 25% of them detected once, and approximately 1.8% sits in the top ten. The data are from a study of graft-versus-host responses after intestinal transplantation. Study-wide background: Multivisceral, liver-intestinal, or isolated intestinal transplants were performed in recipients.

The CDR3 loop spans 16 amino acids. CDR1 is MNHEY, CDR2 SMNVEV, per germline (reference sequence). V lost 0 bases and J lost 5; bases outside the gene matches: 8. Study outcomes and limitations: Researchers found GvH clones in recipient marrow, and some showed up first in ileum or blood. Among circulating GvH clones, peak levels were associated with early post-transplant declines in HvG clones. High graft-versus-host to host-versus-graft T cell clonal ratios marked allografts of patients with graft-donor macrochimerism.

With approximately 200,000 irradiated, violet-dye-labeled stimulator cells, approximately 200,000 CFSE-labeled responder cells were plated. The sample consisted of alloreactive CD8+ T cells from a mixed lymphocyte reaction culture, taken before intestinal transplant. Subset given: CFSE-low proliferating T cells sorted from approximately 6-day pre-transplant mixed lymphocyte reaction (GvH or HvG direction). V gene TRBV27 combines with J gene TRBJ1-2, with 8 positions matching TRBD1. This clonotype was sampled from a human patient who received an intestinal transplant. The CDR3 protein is CASSLSSGTGGYGYTF. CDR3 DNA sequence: TGTGCCAGCAGTTTATCGAGCGGGACAGGAGGATATGGCTACACCTTC.